Here is one TCR beta chain with its context. Germline V gene sequence: CDR1 MNHEY, CDR2 SVGAGI. The CDR3 runs 15 residues. Trimming removed 5 bases from V and 3 bases from J; junction bases left unmatched: 7. Specified time point: peripheral blood 6 weeks after treatment start. Pretreatment and on-treatment blood mononuclear cell samples were taken, totaling between 1 and 8 time points per patient. The assay was immunoSEQ multiplex PCR, and TCRdb's table has in-frame clones only and misses some. The sample has around 110,000 clones, around nine tenths seen once. This entry is derived from a study of PD-L1 blockade in urothelial cancer. Study-wide background: Blood analysis occurred 3 weeks (second dose) and 6 weeks after treatment start.

The receptor's source is a man aged 55 to 70 with urothelial cancer. The chain links TRBV6-5 to TRBJ2-1, with 7 bases matching TRBD1. The material sequenced was PBMCs, taken around atezolizumab (anti-PD-L1) treatment. The CDR3, as DNA: TGTGCCAGCAGTCTTCTCCGGACAGGCTACAATGAGCAGTTCTTC. The encoded protein is CASSLLRTGYNEQFF.